Given below is one T cell receptor (beta chain) in context. The record originates from a study of blood T cell repertoires in COVID-19. Study as a whole: The United States, Italy and Spain were the sources of the acute and convalescent COVID-19 samples. Sample material is recorded as cDNA or gDNA derived from T cells, B-cell-depleted T cells, or PBMCs.

V dropped 4 bases and J dropped 1; count of bases not matched to a gene: 3. Germline V gives CDR1 SGHTA, CDR2 FQGNSA. The length of the CDR3 is 16 residues. Generated by immunoSEQ multiplex PCR, the TCRdb table keeps only in-frame clones and is missing some. The data show about 190,000 clones, with less than 90% seen just once and 6% to 7% held by the top ten. The sequencing sample was made of peripheral blood. The source of this sequence is a woman in her thirties or forties with acute or convalescent COVID-19. The chain couples TRBV7-2 to TRBJ2-3; TRBD2 matches at 12 bases. The CDR3 protein is CASSSRLAGGTDTQYF. Written as DNA, the CDR3 is TGTGCCAGCAGCTCCCGACTAGCGGGAGGCACAGATACGCAGTATTTT.